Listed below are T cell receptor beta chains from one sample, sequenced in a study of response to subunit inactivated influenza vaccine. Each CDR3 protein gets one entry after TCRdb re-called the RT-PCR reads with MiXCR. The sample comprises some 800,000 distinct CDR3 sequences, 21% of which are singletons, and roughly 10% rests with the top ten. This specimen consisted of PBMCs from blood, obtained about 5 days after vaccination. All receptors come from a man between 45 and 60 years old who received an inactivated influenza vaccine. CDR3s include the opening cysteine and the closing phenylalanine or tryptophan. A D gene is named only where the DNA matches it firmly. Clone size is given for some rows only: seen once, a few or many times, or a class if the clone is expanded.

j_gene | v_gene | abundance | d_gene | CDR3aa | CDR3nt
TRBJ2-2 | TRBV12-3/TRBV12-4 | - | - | CASASTWPGTTPTNTGELFF | TGTGCCAGCGCTTCCACTTGGCCAGGAACCACCCCCACAAACACCGGGGAGCTGTTTTTT
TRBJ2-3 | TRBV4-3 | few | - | CASSQEGRLTDTQYF | TGCGCCAGCAGCCAAGAGGGCCGCCTCACAGATACGCAGTATTTT
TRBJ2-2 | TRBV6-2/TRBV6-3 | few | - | CASSAQGNTGELFF | TGTGCCAGCAGTGCCCAGGGGAACACCGGGGAGCTGTTTTTT
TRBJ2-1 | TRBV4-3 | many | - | CASSQDIGYEQFF | TGCGCCAGCAGCCAAGATATAGGGTATGAGCAGTTCTTC
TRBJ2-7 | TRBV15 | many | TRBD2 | CATSTYSGGDEQYF | TGTGCCACCAGCACATATAGCGGGGGCGACGAGCAGTACTTC
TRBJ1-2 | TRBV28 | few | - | CASSFPGIYGYTF | TGTGCCAGCAGTTTCCCAGGGATCTATGGCTACACCTTC
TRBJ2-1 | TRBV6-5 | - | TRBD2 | CASSYSAGGSEQFF | TGTGCCAGCAGTTACTCAGCGGGAGGGTCAGAGCAGTTCTTC
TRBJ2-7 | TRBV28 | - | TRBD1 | CASSLTRQGFYEQYF | TGTGCCAGCAGTTTAACCCGACAGGGCTTCTACGAGCAGTACTTC
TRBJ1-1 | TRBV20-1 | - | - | CSATRTEGPTEAFF | TGCAGTGCCACTCGGACAGAAGGACCCACTGAAGCTTTCTTT
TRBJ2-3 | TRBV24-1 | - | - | CATSDRGLQGDTQYF | TGTGCCACCAGTGACCGGGGACTTCAGGGAGATACGCAGTATTTT
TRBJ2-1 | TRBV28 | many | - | CASSLSATDVEQFF | TGTGCCAGCAGTTTATCAGCGACGGACGTTGAGCAGTTCTTC
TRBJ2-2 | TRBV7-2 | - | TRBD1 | CASKLRQGTGELFF | TGTGCCAGCAAGTTGAGACAGGGGACCGGGGAGCTGTTTTTT
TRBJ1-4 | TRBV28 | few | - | CASSLFRSNEKLFF | TGTGCCAGCAGTTTATTTAGATCTAATGAAAAACTGTTTTTT
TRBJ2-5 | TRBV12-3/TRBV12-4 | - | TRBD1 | CASSQTGLLAQYF | TGTGCCAGCAGCCAGACAGGGCTTCTGGCCCAGTACTTC
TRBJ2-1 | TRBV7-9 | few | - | CASSRTGTNNEQFF | TGTGCCAGCAGCCGTACAGGGACCAACAATGAGCAGTTCTTC
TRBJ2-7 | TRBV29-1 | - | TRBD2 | CSVTGTSAFEQYF | TGCAGCGTTACCGGGACTAGCGCATTCGAGCAGTACTTC
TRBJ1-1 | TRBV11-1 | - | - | CASSYYRANTEAFF | TGTGCCAGCAGCTACTACAGGGCAAACACTGAAGCTTTCTTT
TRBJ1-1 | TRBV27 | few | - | CASSLLSGSTTGRTFF | TGTGCCAGCAGTTTATTAAGCGGGTCGACCACAGGGAGAACTTTCTTT
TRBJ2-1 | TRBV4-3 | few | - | CASSQRRVDEQFF | TGCGCCAGCAGCCAAAGGCGGGTAGATGAGCAGTTCTTC
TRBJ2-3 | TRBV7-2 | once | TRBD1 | CASSLFGQGIDTQYF | TGTGCCAGCAGCTTATTTGGACAGGGTATAGATACGCAGTATTTT
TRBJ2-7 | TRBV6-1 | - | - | CASSEAPKQTTAYEQYF | TGTGCCAGCAGTGAAGCACCGAAACAGACTACTGCCTACGAGCAGTACTTC
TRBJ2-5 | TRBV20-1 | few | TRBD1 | CSASPWTGTQETQYF | TGCAGTGCTAGTCCCTGGACAGGGACCCAAGAGACCCAGTACTTC
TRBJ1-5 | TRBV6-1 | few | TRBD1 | CASSLLSGTGVQPQHF | TGTGCCAGCAGCCTCCTCTCCGGGACAGGGGTTCAGCCCCAGCATTTT
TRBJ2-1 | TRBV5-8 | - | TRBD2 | CASSLGLAGSLDEQFF | TGTGCCAGCAGCTTAGGTCTAGCGGGTTCTTTGGATGAGCAGTTCTTC
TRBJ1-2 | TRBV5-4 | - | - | CASSLAMREANYGYTF | TGTGCCAGCAGCTTGGCCATGAGGGAAGCTAACTATGGCTACACCTTC